The next 11 T cell receptor beta chains were all read from a single sample in a study of cytomegalovirus exposure and HLA in healthy donors. The PCR ran on 60 Vbeta and 13 Jbeta primers. Profiling relied on immunoSEQ multiplex PCR, and the TCRdb table lists in-frame clones only, not all of them. The sample has over 75,000 clones, about 75% seen once. Sequences were obtained from PBMCs. Receptor source: a middle-aged man in good health and CMV-seropositive.

This clone was counted between two and nine times. The chain employs TRBV6-6 and TRBJ1-2; 9 bases match TRBD1. The CDR3 loop spans 14 amino acids. V shed 6 bases, J shed 4 bases, and the junction held 6 bases outside the gene matches. Germline V gene lookup returns CDR1 MNHNY and CDR2 SVGAGI (reference sequence). The CDR3 DNA reads TGTGCCAGCAGCGAACAGGGGGCGAGCTATGGCTACACCTTC. It codes for CASSEQGASYGYTF.

The V call is TRBV11-1, the J call TRBJ2-5; D is unresolved. Germline V gene sequence: CDR1 SGHAT, CDR2 FQDESV (reference sequence). V lost 5 bases and J lost 0, with 10 bases in between. CDR3 length: 14 residues. CDR3 coding DNA: TGTGCCAGCAGCCCGGAGACGGACCAAGAGACCCAGTACTTC. It yields the protein CASSPETDQETQYF.

The chain joins TRBV2 to TRBJ1-4; the match to TRBD1 covers 7 bases. CDR1 and CDR2 (germline): SNHLY, FYNNEI. With 2 bases clipped from V and 7 bases from J, the junction kept 7 bases outside the gene matches. The CDR3 consists of 15 residues. CDR3 sequence reads: CASSELGGAGEKLFF. In DNA form, the CDR3 reads TGTGCCAGCAGTGAATTAGGGGGCGCCGGTGAAAAACTGTTTTTT.

The rearrangement uses TRBV18 and TRBJ2-2, with D possibly being TRBD2 (5 bases). The CDR3 is 15 residues long. V lost 4 bases, J lost 0 bases, and 9 bases lay in between. Germline CDR1 KGHSH, CDR2 LQKENI. DNA of the CDR3: TGTGCCAGCTCACGGGGTAGCGCGAACACCGGGGAGCTGTTTTTT. This translates into CASSRGSANTGELFF.

A word on this clone: The junction differs from germline at one of its ends, possibly a read error. The rearrangement joins TRBV7-8 to TRBJ1-1; D possibly corresponds to TRBD1 (5 bases). In germline, CDR1 is SGHVS, CDR2 FQNEAQ. The CDR3 sequence is 16 residues long. The CDR3 here is CASNLAGLGLGTEAFF. Written as DNA, the CDR3 is TGTGCCAGCAACTTAGCGGGTCTGGGGCTGGGAACTGAAGCTTTCTTT.

Of note for this clone: One end of the junction does not line up with germline, which may come from a read error. The rearrangement joins TRBV7-9 to TRBJ1-1; no clear D. In germline, CDR1 is SEHNR, CDR2 FQNEAQ (reference sequence). This CDR3 is 12 amino acids long. Here the CDR3 reads CSSSLGRGEAFF. CDR3 coding DNA: TGTTCCAGCAGCTTAGGACGAGGTGAAGCTTTCTTT.

This chain connects TRBV6-4 to TRBJ2-3; D gene uncertain. Germline lookup yields CDR1 MRHNA and CDR2 SNTAGT. The CDR3 extends over 12 amino acids. V lost 7 bases and J lost 3, with 8 bases in between. The DNA of the CDR3 is TGTGCCAGCACCAGGCAAACAGATACGCAGTATTTT. Translating gives CASTRQTDTQYF.

The rearrangement links TRBV7-2 to TRBJ2-7; 13 bases are shared with TRBD2. Germline trimming cut 7 bases from V and 2 bases from J; bases unmatched to any gene: 8. CDR1 is SGHTA and CDR2 is FQGNSA in the germline V gene. The length of the CDR3 is 16 residues. In DNA form, the CDR3 reads TGTGCCAGCACCGCAGGGACTAGCGGGGTTGCCTACGAGCAGTACTTC. Translated: CASTAGTSGVAYEQYF. The entire variable domain, with the rest obtained from reference TRBV7-2 and TRBJ2-7, is as follows: GAGVSQSPSNKVTEKGKDVELRCDPISGHTALYWYRQSLGQGLEFLIYFQGNSAPDKSGLPSDRFSAERTGGSVSTLTIQRTQQEDSAVYLCASTAGTSGVAYEQYFGPGTRLTVT.

The chain joins TRBV7-2 to TRBJ1-1; no definite D call. CDR3 length: 13 amino acids. In germline, CDR1 is SGHTA, CDR2 FQGNSA. With 2 bases removed from V and 4 bases from J, the gap between germline ends came to 8 bases. The CDR3 here is CASSLNSLTEAFF. CDR3 DNA: TGTGCCAGCAGCTTAAACAGCCTCACTGAAGCTTTCTTT.

The rearrangement links TRBV5-1 to TRBJ2-7; TRBD1 matches at 8 bases. Germline CDR1 SGHRS, CDR2 YFSETQ. Germline trimming cut 0 bases from V and 2 bases from J; bases unmatched to any gene: 7. The CDR3 has 16 residues. The CDR3 sequence is CASSLDGGTGAYEQYF. The CDR3 DNA reads as TGCGCCAGCAGCTTGGATGGGGGGACAGGAGCCTACGAGCAGTACTTC.

The chain uses TRBV9 and TRBJ1-2; 9 bases match TRBD1. The CDR3 length is 15 residues. Looked up from germline, CDR1 is SGDLS and CDR2 is YYNGEE. The J segment lost 1 base and the V segment lost 2 bases, leaving 3 bases of the junction unmatched. This chain's CDR3 is CASSVRTGVNYGYTF. CDR3 bases: TGTGCCAGCAGCGTCAGGACAGGGGTTAACTATGGCTACACCTTC. Using reference TRBV9 and TRBJ1-2 for the parts outside the CDR3, the full variable domain is DSGVTQTPKHLITATGQRVTLRCSPRSGDLSVYWYQQSLDQGLQFLIQYYNGEERAKGNILERFSAQQFPDLHSELNLSSLELGDSALYFCASSVRTGVNYGYTFGSGTRLTVV.